This T cell receptor beta chain was identified during a study of T cells in Graves' hyperthyroidism and ophthalmopathy. Authors of the study amplified TCR beta CDR3 regions from RNA transcripts. HTBI primers were used for first-round RT-PCR of the TCR CDR3. Using its own MiXCR run on the multiplex PCR reads, TCRdb lists one record per CDR3 protein. Altogether 380,000 or so distinct CDR3 sequences are present, 13% being singletons, with the ten largest covering roughly 20%. Overall study findings and caveats: Most expanded thyroid clonotypes above 0.001 also appeared in blood. A model using 13 V-J features told ophthalmopathy apart from stable hyperthyroidism.

CDR1 SGDLS and CDR2 YYNGEE come from the germline V gene. This CDR3 comprises 14 residues. Thyroid ultrasound and orbital computed tomography, with clinical symptoms and serum thyroxine and TRAb, informed diagnoses. Cells are PBMCs isolated from roughly 9.2 ml of fresh blood. Regarding this clonotype: Its antigen is undetermined. Possible read error: a much larger clone is one base away.

Sequenced material: blood. This clonotype originated in a man aged 30 to 39 with Graves' hyperthyroidism that later progressed to Graves' ophthalmopathy. The chain has TRBV9 and TRBJ2-5; D call uncertain. As DNA, the CDR3 is TGTGCCAGCAGCGTAGGACTCCACCAAAAGACCCAGTACTTC. Translated: CASSVGLHQKTQYF.